This TCR beta chain was identified in a study of shared clonotypes between healthy human individuals (dated by TCRdb to about 2020). Study-wide context: The cohort comprised two women and a few men aged 18 to 49 years. Per donor, three plates each were used for CD4 naive and CD4 memory, two for CD8 naive, and one for CD8 memory. The study deeply sequenced blood TCR repertoires of several healthy adults to estimate repertoire size and the extent of clonotype sharing between individuals. Libraries were prepared and TCR repertoires were sequenced by different laboratories using diverse techniques, in order to increase sequencing depth and limit assay-specific biases. Per donor, leukapheresis produced somewhere between about 0.85 and 8.9 billion PBMCs. The study at large found these results: Sampling was restricted to blood, and TCR repertoires in tissues likely differ from the TCR repertoires found in blood. Because the study included a small number of donors, the genetic and exposure-history diversity represented was limited. About 5% of naive CD4, roughly 3.6% of naive CD8, around 2.3% of memory CD4, and about 0.4% of memory CD8 clonotypes were shared across several donors. Based on pairwise subsampling, the degree of clonotype sharing among donors was expected to be affected by sequencing depth. Naive subsets generally had larger estimated clonotype richness than memory subsets did. Incomplete sequencing was indicated by rarefaction of sorted-subset datasets, despite the large sequencing depth. Compared with non-shared clonotypes, clonotypes shared by all four sorted-subset donors had higher generation probabilities.

From the cysteine through the phenylalanine, the CDR3 covers 14 amino acids. Only the CDR3 DNA stays, 42 bases, in frame from base 1. The trim is 0 bases for V and 2 bases for J, with a gap of 5 bases between the germline ends. According to the germline V gene, CDR1 reads SGHRS and CDR2 reads YFSETQ. TCR CDR3 regions were amplified from genomic DNA by multiplex PCR using the deep immunoSEQ assay. Genomic DNA extracted from each cell subset was distributed evenly over all wells of several immunoSEQ 96-well plates, and each plate served as one replicate. For sorted subsets, roughly 190 ng of genomic DNA, equivalent to 25,000 to 35,000 T cell genomes, went into each replicate PCR. Purified libraries were quantified with a Qubit 3.0 fluorometer, sized on a Bioanalyzer 2100, and re-quantified with the KAPA Library Quantification kit. Every immunoSEQ 96-well plate was sequenced on a dedicated single-read 150-cycle Illumina NextSeq 550 flow cell. The paper's data handling went like this. Because the immunoSEQ output included only junctional sequences and no quality scores, the filtering could not be the same as the filtering used for full-length reads. To assign V/J genes and CDR3, sequences were annotated using PyIR, a Python wrapper for IgBLAST v1.9, with IMGT germline references. Reads with weak V/J assignments (E-value above 1e-6), missing CDR3, stop codons, out-of-frame junctions, or ambiguous translated residues were removed. A V3J clonotype was defined by an identical inferred V gene, J gene, and CDR3 amino acid sequence. To compute the percentage overlap between repertoires, the number of shared unique clonotypes was divided by the size of the smaller repertoire. RTK rarefaction, the Chao1 estimator, and Recon v2.1 estimates of unobserved clonotypes were used to assess repertoire richness. Generation probabilities for all TCRbeta clonotypes obtained by the gDNA method from four donors were computed using OLGA. Held by TCRdb, this immuneACCESS table contains in-frame sequences only and omits some clones. Under half of the omission traces to an unresolved V gene where checked; the cause of the rest is unknown. V, J and clone size are taken as reported in that table, and D and trimming were inferred from the DNA itself. This sample comprises 950,000 to 1,100,000 clones, about 84% of them detected only once. The ten largest clonotypes hold 0.61% of the sample.

Healthy HIV-negative adults with no recently reported acute infections or vaccinations were included as donors. All donors were Caucasian adults living in Nashville, Tennessee, USA. CD4+ T cells were enriched through magnetic negative selection, after which naive cells were positively selected on CD45RA and the remaining negative fraction served as the memory subset. Blood was obtained by leukapheresis, after which PBMCs were separated by Ficoll-Histopaque density gradient centrifugation and cryopreserved in liquid nitrogen vapor phase. Purity and quantity of every magnetically sorted T cell population were checked by analytical flow cytometry. Genomic DNA was isolated from every sorted fraction and measured by UV absorbance on a Nanodrop 2000c. This clone has just a few counts. There is no known antigen for this receptor. No quality values exist for individual bases; no much larger clone is one base distant.

This chain is built from TRBV5-1 and TRBJ2-2, with an unclear D gene assignment. The source is a man younger than 30 in good health. Some clones in this sample may be carry-over from other donors' samples. Sample: memory CD4+ T cells from PBMCs. The sample's cell subset or site, from its label and the paper: CD45RA-negative fraction. The CDR3 is CASSLVDNTGELFF. The DNA sequence is TGCGCCAGCAGCTTGGTTGACAACACCGGGGAGCTGTTTTTT.